This entry lists 7 T cell receptor beta chains sequenced from one sample in a study of STAT5B mutations in CD4+ large granular lymphocyte leukemia. Clones were read by immunoSEQ multiplex PCR, and TCRdb kept only the in-frame ones, dropping some. This table has just under 4,000 clones, 75% to 85% appearing once. Sequencing was performed on PBMCs. These receptors were taken from a man in his sixties with CD4+ T-cell large granular lymphocyte leukemia.

CDR3 sequence reads: CASSEGPSGADTQYF. The DNA for the CDR3 is TGTGCCAGCAGTGAAGGTCCCTCGGGGGCAGATACGCAGTATTTT. J is TRBJ2-3 and V is TRBV6-1, with D perhaps matching TRBD2 (6 bases). The ends were cut back, 1 base at V and 4 bases at J, with 12 bases in the middle. CDR3 size: 15 residues. CDR1 and CDR2 (germline): MNHNS, SASEGT.

The sample holds a few counts of this clone. The chain has TRBV27 and TRBJ2-5, with no clear D. CDR1 and CDR2 from the germline V gene are MNHEY and SMNVEV (reference sequence). V was trimmed by 3 bases and J by 2 bases, leaving 10 bases between them. This CDR3 has 14 residues. In DNA, the CDR3 is TGTGCCAGCAGTTTCATTCCCCAGCAAGAGACCCAGTACTTC. Residues: CASSFIPQQETQYF.

This clone has just a few counts. The gene calls are TRBV4-3 and TRBJ1-4; 8 positions agree with TRBD1. Unmatched junction bases numbered 5, after V lost 4 bases and J lost 1 base. This CDR3 is 16 amino acids long. Germline V gene lookup returns CDR1 LGHNA and CDR2 YSLEER. The CDR3 protein is CASSRLTGVTNEKLFF. The DNA for the CDR3 is TGCGCCAGCAGCCGCCTGACAGGGGTAACTAATGAAAAACTGTTTTTT.

The chain joins TRBV6-6 to TRBJ2-5; 10 bases agree with TRBD1. The V and J ends lost 5 bases and 5 bases, in that order; junction bases with no gene match: 8. This CDR3 has 15 residues. Germline-derived CDR1 and CDR2 are MNHNY and SVGAGI (reference sequence). In DNA form, the CDR3 reads TGTGCCAGCAGTCTCCGGGACAGGGGCTGGGAGACCCAGTACTTC. Its protein is CASSLRDRGWETQYF.

The CDR3 nucleotides are TGTGCCAGCAGTGACTCCGCGGGGGGGAACACCGGGGAGCTGTTTTTT. Protein sequence: CASSDSAGGNTGELFF. This sequence joins TRBV6-4 and TRBJ2-2; the match to TRBD2 covers 8 bases. V dropped 0 bases and J dropped 1; count of bases not matched to a gene: 1. CDR1 and CDR2 from the germline V gene are MRHNA and SNTAGT. The CDR3 is made up of 16 amino acids.

The CDR3 DNA sequence: TGTGCCAGCAGCGGAGGGCTCTCTGGAAACACCATATATTTT. It encodes CASSGGLSGNTIYF. This chain joins TRBV9 and TRBJ1-3; no firm D call. The CDR3 covers 14 residues. CDR1 and CDR2 from the germline V gene are SGDLS and YYNGEE. V was cut by 3 bases and J by 0 bases, with 7 bases left in between.

The chain joins TRBV30 to TRBJ1-1, with 9 bases matching TRBD1. Germline values: CDR1 GTSNPN, CDR2 SVGIG (reference sequence). The junction had 9 bases not matched to a gene; V was cut back by 5 bases and J by 11 bases. This CDR3 region has 12 residues. CDR3 sequence reads: CAWDRGGWSAFF. The CDR3 nucleotides are TGTGCCTGGGACAGGGGGGGTTGGAGCGCTTTCTTT.